Below, 29 T cell receptor beta chains from the same sample are listed, as sequenced in a study of shared clonotypes between healthy human individuals. TCRdb keeps only in-frame clones here, not all; method: immunoSEQ multiplex PCR. Of roughly 2.5 million clones listed, around 94% are singletons. Sequenced input: naive CD4+ T cells sorted from blood. Subset defined: CD45RA+ positively selected. Receptors were obtained from a man aged 18 to 30 in good health.

This chain joins TRBV6-5 and TRBJ1-3; the match to TRBD1 covers 7 bases. This CDR3 comprises 14 residues. Germline values: CDR1 MNHEY, CDR2 SVGAGI. After removal of 5 bases from V and 8 bases from J, the junction contained 9 bases not matched to a gene. The CDR3 region has the DNA TGTGCCAGCAGTCCTTTTTACAGGGGTGACACCATATATTTT. Residues: CASSPFYRGDTIYF.

This clone was seen only a few times. The J gene is TRBJ1-5, the V gene TRBV10-3, with D possibly matching TRBD1 (6 bases). The CDR3 totals 12 residues. V lost 11 bases and J lost 3, with 11 bases in between. Germline CDR1 ENHRY, CDR2 SYGVKD. In nucleotides, the CDR3 is TGTGCCTCCCGGGGGGCCAATCAGCCCCAGCATTTT. This codes for CASRGANQPQHF.

As regards this clone: Other DNA variants within this sample encode the same CDR3. The V call is TRBV6-5, the J call TRBJ2-7; weak D call: TRBD1 (7 bases). Deletions cut 4 bases from V and 3 bases from J, with 13 bases between. This CDR3 has 14 amino acids. Germline V gene lookup returns CDR1 MNHEY and CDR2 SVGAGI. The CDR3 reads CASSSQGGVYEQYF. CDR3 nucleotides: TGTGCCAGCAGTTCTCAGGGGGGAGTCTACGAGCAGTACTTC.

This sequence joins TRBV11-2 and TRBJ2-1; D not resolved. The germline V gene has CDR1 SGHAT and CDR2 FQNNGV. The CDR3 is 15 amino acids. V lost 1 base and J 5 bases, leaving 12 bases between the germline ends. CDR3 coding DNA: TGTGCCAGCAGCTTAGGCCCTGCCCCCCACAATGAGCAGTTCTTC. Translation: CASSLGPAPHNEQFF.

The chain joins TRBV7-6 to TRBJ2-5, with 7 bases aligning to TRBD2. CDR3 length: 17 amino acids. From germline, CDR1 is SGHVS and CDR2 FNYEAQ. V trimming: 5 bases; J trimming: 2 bases; junction bases outside the gene matches: 14. The CDR3 coding sequence is TGTGCCAGCAGCCTGACTCTGCGGGGGAAGATACAAGAGACCCAGTACTTC. It is translated as CASSLTLRGKIQETQYF.

The chain employs TRBV6-5 and TRBJ1-3; 8 positions agree with TRBD1. This CDR3 contains 13 residues. Germline V gene data show CDR1 as MNHEY and CDR2 as SVGAGI. The trim removed 6 bases at V and 8 bases at J, leaving 6 bases unmatched. CDR3 sequence: CASSDRGRDTIYF. CDR3 DNA: TGTGCCAGCAGCGACAGGGGTAGAGACACCATATATTTT.

CDR3 sequence: CASSESWLAGLNEQFF. The CDR3 DNA reads as TGCGCCAGCAGTGAGTCCTGGCTAGCGGGTCTCAATGAGCAGTTCTTC. This chain connects TRBV10-1 to TRBJ2-1; 8 bases line up with TRBD2. Trimming at V came to 0 bases and at J to 6 bases, leaving 7 bases not matched to a gene. Germline loops: CDR1 WNHNN, CDR2 SYGVQD (reference sequence). The CDR3 is made up of 16 amino acids.

The genes are TRBV11-2 and TRBJ2-1, with 8 bases that match TRBD1. CDR3 size: 15 residues. Trimming took 5 bases from V and 4 from J; bases not matched to a gene: 7. CDR1 and CDR2 (germline): SGHAT, FQNNGV. The CDR3 nucleotides read TGTGCCAGCAGCCCTCGGACAGGGACTTACAATGAGCAGTTCTTC. Protein product: CASSPRTGTYNEQFF.

The CDR3 sequence: CASSLVDRTGYTEAFF. As DNA, the CDR3 is TGTGCCAGCAGCTTGGTGGACAGAACAGGGTACACTGAAGCTTTCTTT. This rearrangement joins TRBV5-6 to TRBJ1-1, with a weak D call TRBD1 (6 bases). V lost 0 bases to trimming and J lost 3 bases, with 15 bases between them. From germline, CDR1 is SGHDT and CDR2 YYEEEE. This CDR3 is 16 amino acids long.

The chain couples TRBV10-3 to TRBJ2-3, with a tentative D call TRBD2 (6 bases). The V gene lost 2 bases and the J gene lost 3 bases, with 18 bases spanning the gap. The CDR3 is 17 residues long. Germline assignment: CDR1 ENHRY and CDR2 SYGVKD. The CDR3 protein is CAISEVSRGRGTDTQYF. The CDR3 DNA reads TGTGCCATCAGTGAGGTCTCGCGGGGTCGAGGAACAGATACGCAGTATTTT.

The genes are TRBV28 and TRBJ2-7; 9 positions agree with TRBD1. V was pared by 6 bases and J by 4 bases, with 10 bases of the junction left unmatched. There are 15 residues in the CDR3. CDR1 and CDR2 from the germline V gene are MDHEN and SYDVKM. CDR3 in DNA: TGTGCCAGCAGCTCCCTTGGGACAGGGACTTACGAGCAGTACTTC. Amino acid sequence: CASSSLGTGTYEQYF.

V is TRBV5-4 and J is TRBJ2-5; TRBD1 agrees at 9 bases. This CDR3 has 15 residues. V lost 4 bases, J lost 4 bases, and 8 bases stayed unmatched. CDR1 and CDR2 from the germline V gene are SGHNT and YYREEE (reference sequence). This CDR3 is CASSPRDREVETQYF. The CDR3 nucleotides read TGTGCCAGCAGCCCGCGGGACAGGGAGGTAGAGACCCAGTACTTC. Full variable domain (missing parts from reference TRBV5-4 and TRBJ2-5): ETGVTQSPTHLIKTRGQQVTLRCSSQSGHNTVSWYQQALGQGPQFIFQYYREEENGRGNFPPRFSGLQFPNYSSELNVNALELDDSALYLCASSPRDREVETQYFGPGTRLLVL.

This clone was seen only once. This chain links TRBV7-9 with TRBJ2-1; D perhaps matches TRBD2 (5 bases). The CDR3 contains 14 residues. Trimming removed 6 bases from V and 8 bases from J, with 17 bases in between. Germline V gene lookup returns CDR1 SEHNR and CDR2 FQNEAQ (reference sequence). DNA for the CDR3: TGTGCCAGCAGGAGGGATGGAGGTTTCGATGAGCAGTTCTTC. This translates into CASRRDGGFDEQFF.

The chain recombines TRBV5-1 with TRBJ2-2; unclear D gene. Germline V CDR1 and CDR2: SGHRS, YFSETQ. V lost 4 bases and J 7 bases, leaving 11 bases between the germline ends. This CDR3 comprises 13 residues. The CDR3, as DNA: TGCGCCAGCAGCGAGAACTTGGGCGGGGAGCTGTTTTTT. This translates into CASSENLGGELFF.

The chain is built from TRBV27 and TRBJ2-1, with 10 bases lining up with TRBD1. Unmatched junction bases numbered 6, after V lost 5 bases and J lost 5 bases. Germline CDR1 is MNHEY and CDR2 is SMNVEV (reference sequence). The length of the CDR3 is 15 residues. The CDR3 loop reads CASSPRQGADNEQFF. The CDR3 DNA reads TGTGCCAGCAGTCCCAGACAGGGGGCCGACAATGAGCAGTTCTTC.

The genes are TRBV6-1 and TRBJ2-7; 11 nucleotides align to TRBD1. J was trimmed by 5 bases and V by 7 bases; bases with no gene match: 7. CDR3 length: 14 residues. CDR1 is MNHNS and CDR2 is SASEGT in the germline V gene. CDR3 amino acids: CASTLGTGGNEQYF. The CDR3 region has the DNA TGTGCCAGCACCCTAGGGACAGGGGGTAACGAGCAGTACTTC.

This CDR3 is CAWQKLAGSHNEQFF. The CDR3 DNA sequence: TGTGCCTGGCAGAAACTAGCGGGGAGCCACAATGAGCAGTTCTTC. The chain recombines TRBV30 with TRBJ2-1; 10 bases are shared with TRBD2. Trimming at V came to 5 bases and at J to 5 bases, leaving 9 bases not matched to a gene. Germline V gene lookup returns CDR1 GTSNPN and CDR2 SVGIG (reference sequence). The CDR3 covers 15 residues.

The rearrangement joins TRBV6-5 to TRBJ1-4; D gene unclear. The CDR3 runs 12 residues. The germline V gene encodes CDR1 MNHEY and CDR2 SVGAGI. The germline V and J ends were trimmed by 6 bases and 10 bases, with 12 bases remaining between them. The CDR3 DNA is TGTGCCAGCAGGCCTCGTTCTGGAAAACTGTTTTTT. It translates to CASRPRSGKLFF.

This clone was observed a single time. The V gene is TRBV2, the J gene TRBJ1-4; 8 bases are a match to TRBD1. Germline CDR1 and CDR2: SNHLY and FYNNEI. J lost 7 bases, V lost 8 bases, and 6 bases had no gene match. The CDR3 is 13 residues long. The CDR3 region is CASLIGTGEKLFF. As DNA, the CDR3 is TGTGCCAGCCTCATCGGGACAGGTGAAAAACTGTTTTTT.

CDR3 sequence reads: CASSPWWGASADTQYF. The CDR3, as DNA: TGTGCCAGTAGTCCCTGGTGGGGAGCCTCGGCAGATACGCAGTATTTT. The chain is built from TRBV19 and TRBJ2-3; D possibly corresponds to TRBD2 (5 bases). The V end lost 5 bases, the J end lost 4 bases, and 19 bases lay between the germline ends. The CDR3 totals 16 residues. Looked up from germline, CDR1 is LNHDA and CDR2 is SQIVND (reference sequence). Full variable domain (outside the CDR3, taken from reference TRBV19 and TRBJ2-3): DGGITQSPKYLFRKEGQNVTLSCEQNLNHDAMYWYRQDPGQGLRLIYYSQIVNDFQKGDIAEGYSVSREKKESFPLTVTSAQKNPTAFYLCASSPWWGASADTQYFGPGTRLTVL.

As for this clone: The same CDR3 also results from other DNA sequences found in this sample. V is TRBV18 and J is TRBJ1-2; tentative D call: TRBD1 (5 bases). Per germline, CDR1 KGHSH and CDR2 LQKENI. Trimming left V 3 bases short and J 3 bases short, with 8 bases between. The CDR3 is made up of 13 amino acids. The CDR3 sequence: CASSPMGDYGYTF. The CDR3 bases are TGTGCCAGCTCACCGATGGGGGACTATGGCTACACCTTC.

On this clone: Other DNA sequences of this sample code for an identical CDR3. The rearrangement uses TRBV30 and TRBJ2-3; no clear D gene. V lost 0 bases, J lost 6 bases, and 4 bases lay in between. Germline V lookup: CDR1 GTSNPN, CDR2 SVGIG (reference sequence). CDR3 size: 11 residues. DNA of the CDR3: TGTGCCTGGAGTGTCGAGGATACGCAGTATTTT. The encoded protein is CAWSVEDTQYF.

The J gene is TRBJ2-2, the V gene TRBV6-5; D is perhaps TRBD1 (5 bases). Germline V gene data show CDR1 as MNHEY and CDR2 as SVGAGI. Between the trimmed V and J ends, which lost 2 bases and 2 bases, there was a span of 6 bases. There are 14 residues in the CDR3. Here the CDR3 DNA reads TGTGCCAGCAGTTACGACAGTAACACCGGGGAGCTGTTTTTT. Its protein product is CASSYDSNTGELFF.

The CDR3 region has the DNA TGTGCCAGCTCACCACTAGGCGCAGGGTCGGGGAATCAGCCCCAGCATTTT. It codes for CASSPLGAGSGNQPQHF. V is TRBV18 and J is TRBJ1-5; TRBD1 might be the D (5 bases). With 1 base removed from V and 4 bases from J, the gap between germline ends came to 17 bases. This CDR3 is 17 amino acids long. CDR1 is KGHSH, CDR2 LQKENI, per germline.

This rearrangement joins TRBV9 to TRBJ2-1; 10 bases are shared with TRBD1. The V and J ends lost 4 bases and 5 bases, in that order; junction bases with no gene match: 3. Germline CDR1 and CDR2: SGDLS and YYNGEE. The CDR3 extends over 14 amino acids. CDR3 nucleotides: TGTGCCAGCAGCCCGGGACAGGGGAACAATGAGCAGTTCTTC. Translating it yields CASSPGQGNNEQFF.

As regards this clone: At one end the junction does not follow the germline gene, possibly because of a read error. This chain connects TRBV10-3 to TRBJ2-3; 9 positions agree with TRBD2. The CDR3 totals 12 residues. Germline V gene sequence: CDR1 ENHRY, CDR2 SYGVKD. The CDR3 DNA follows: TGTGCCGTCAGCGGGAGGATAGATACGCAGTATTTT. Encoded protein: CAVSGRIDTQYF.

This chain joins TRBV10-3 and TRBJ1-3; no clear D. The CDR3 is 15 amino acids. Trimming pared 3 bases from V and 0 bases from J, leaving 9 bases between. Germline V gene sequence: CDR1 ENHRY, CDR2 SYGVKD. Here the CDR3 reads CAISDLSSSGNTIYF. The CDR3 region has the DNA TGTGCCATCAGTGATTTGTCGAGCTCTGGAAACACCATATATTTT.

A single count supports this clone. V gene TRBV30 combines with J gene TRBJ1-5; D ambiguous. The CDR3 contains 14 residues. Per the germline V gene, CDR1 is GTSNPN and CDR2 is SVGIG (reference sequence). V lost 0 bases and J lost 0, with 6 bases in between. This CDR3 reads CAWSVSHSNQPQHF. The CDR3 bases are TGTGCCTGGAGTGTCTCACATAGCAATCAGCCCCAGCATTTT. Together with reference TRBV30 and TRBJ1-5, the CDR3 gives the full variable domain: SQTIHQWPATLVQPVGSPLSLECTVEGTSNPNLYWYRQAAGRGLQLLFYSVGIGQISSEVPQNLSASRPQDRQFILSSKKLLLSDSGFYLCAWSVSHSNQPQHFGDGTRLSIL.

This clone was recorded once. Distinct nucleotide sequences in the sample also encode this CDR3. The chain links TRBV9 to TRBJ2-1; TRBD1 is a possible D gene (6 bases). This CDR3 spans 15 amino acids. Germline V gives CDR1 SGDLS, CDR2 YYNGEE. V was clipped by 1 base and J by 2 bases, with 10 bases between them. Written as DNA, the CDR3 is TGTGCCAGCAGCGTAACAGGGACCGCCTACAATGAGCAGTTCTTC. This sequence encodes CASSVTGTAYNEQFF.